The subject of this entry is one T cell receptor beta chain. Its antigen is not known. The entry originates in a study of radiation and T cells in renal cell carcinoma. Study in general: Nephrectomy followed 15 Gy stereotactic body radiation by 4 weeks.

Sequencing was performed with immunoSEQ multiplex PCR; in TCRdb, only in-frame clones are kept and a portion is missing. Counted here are roughly 150,000 clones, about 85% occurring once; the ten biggest clones make up approximately 4%. Unmatched junction bases numbered 4, after V lost 3 bases and J lost 2 bases. Germline CDR1 LNHNV, CDR2 YYDKDF (reference sequence). The CDR3 loop spans 14 amino acids. Findings and limits, study-wide: Without pretreatment biopsies, baseline tumor clonotype presence was undetermined. From baseline, blood top tumor clonotypes peaked at 2 weeks post-radiation.

Time point here: baseline pretreatment blood. Treatment described: 15 Gy SBRT to primary tumor, nephrectomy 4 weeks later. The tumor was a clear cell renal cell carcinoma. The source is a woman aged 65 to 85 with renal cell carcinoma. The rearrangement uses TRBV15 and TRBJ2-7, with 7 bases identical to TRBD1. This material consisted of blood, taken from a patient whose treatment included radiotherapy and nephrectomy. CDR3: CATSRAGGTYEQYF. CDR3 bases: TGTGCCACCAGCAGGGCAGGGGGAACCTACGAGCAGTACTTC.